Many counts were recorded for the clone carrying this T cell receptor (beta chain). The antigen is not known. V gave up 7 bases and J gave up 5 bases, with 18 bases separating them. Per the germline V gene, CDR1 is SGHTA and CDR2 is FQGNSA. The CDR3 is made up of 15 amino acids. TCRdb analysed the reads with MiXCR anew, one entry per CDR3 protein. The data hold about 700,000 distinct CDR3 sequences, with around 35% observed a single time. The data derive from a study of T cell repertoires in cytomegalovirus infection. Study-wide background: It was recently identified HLA-C-restricted and well-studied HLA-B-restricted CMV epitopes that the study used. Both a matching HLA type and CMV infection were indicated by public TCR beta signatures. Study-level findings and limits: Ex vivo responses were dominated by HLA-C-restricted CMV-specific TCR beta clonotypes. There were carriers of CMV plus the relevant HLA, and cumulative public TCR beta family frequency identified them.

The sequence was collected from a human donor in good health (CMV status not recorded). Some clones in this sample may be carry-over from other donors' samples. This sample comprised cultured PBMCs, obtained from culture after CMV antigen stimulation. J is TRBJ2-1 and V is TRBV7-2, with D possibly TRBD2 on 6 matching bases. DNA of the CDR3: TGTGCCAGCACAAGGGTGGCGGGACGGAACAATGAGCAGTTCTTC. Translating gives CASTRVAGRNNEQFF.